This T cell receptor beta chain was obtained from a study of CD4+ T cells in melanoma. This clone was found a few times. Its antigen is currently unknown. The CDR3 sequence is 13 residues long. CDR1 and CDR2 from the germline V gene are GTSNPN and SVGIG (reference sequence). V gave up 3 bases and J gave up 6 bases, with 13 bases separating them. TCRdb's table, derived via immunoSEQ multiplex PCR, lists solely in-frame clones and lacks some. The sample contains fewer than 20,000 clones, over 70% of which appear only once. General study findings and limits: Reportedly, melanoma neoantigen-specific CD4+ T cells showed varied differentiation states.

The V call is TRBV30, the J call TRBJ2-3; D not certain. Source material: cells from a culture (not recorded whether cultured in vitro). The sequence was collected from a human donor with melanoma. The CDR3 DNA reads TGTGCCTGGAGAGGAGTCTCCCTCGATACGCAGTATTTT. This gives the protein CAWRGVSLDTQYF.